A single sample gave rise to the 5 T cell receptor beta chains below, sequenced in a study of blood T cell repertoires in COVID-19 (dated by TCRdb to 2019 to 2021). The method behind the library was the immunoSEQ multiplex PCR assay. In TCRdb, the immuneACCESS table is reduced to in-frame sequences with V and J assigned. These tables do not hold every clone; where another copy was compared, an unresolved V gene accounts for under half, and the others remain unexplained. This sample gives fewer than 130,000 clones in total; approximately 85% of them show up just once. The biggest ten clones account for about 15% of the sample. Specimen: peripheral blood. The receptors were sampled from a woman aged 55-70 years with acute or convalescent COVID-19.

V gene TRBV3-1 (or the pseudogene TRBV3-2) combines with J gene TRBJ2-5; 7 bases match TRBD2. CDR3 length: 14 amino acids. With V trimmed by 4 bases and J by 2 bases, 4 bases remained unmatched. The germline CDR1 and CDR2 sequences are LGHDT and YNNKEL (reference sequence). CDR3 region: CASSLGGGQETQYF. CDR3 sequence (DNA): TGTGCCAGCAGCCTAGGCGGGGGTCAAGAGACCCAGTACTTC.

The rearrangement links TRBV7-2 to TRBJ2-3; TRBD2 is a possible D gene (5 bases). This CDR3 is 12 amino acids long. CDR1 SGHTA and CDR2 FQGNSA come from the germline V gene. With 5 bases removed from V and 4 bases from J, the gap between germline ends came to 7 bases. As DNA, the CDR3 is TGTGCCAGCAGCCTCGGGGCAGATACGCAGTATTTT. Translated, it gives CASSLGADTQYF.

V usage is TRBV6-2 or TRBV6-3 and J usage is TRBJ2-7; no firm D call. V lost 5 bases and J 2 bases, leaving 10 bases between the germline ends. From germline, CDR1 is MNHEY and CDR2 SVGEGT. The CDR3 is made up of 13 amino acids. CDR3 amino acids: CASSAYDTYEQYF. CDR3 nucleotides: TGTGCCAGCAGTGCCTATGACACCTACGAGCAGTACTTC.

As DNA, the CDR3 is TGTGCCAGCAGTGGACGGGGAGGGGACGAGCAGTACTTC. It encodes CASSGRGGDEQYF. V and J are TRBV27 and TRBJ2-7; 7 nucleotides align to TRBD2. Trimming removed 5 bases from V and 5 bases from J; junction bases left unmatched: 6. CDR3 length: 13 amino acids. Germline CDR1 MNHEY, CDR2 SMNVEV (reference sequence).

The V call is TRBV12-3 or TRBV12-4, the J call TRBJ1-1, with D unresolved. The CDR3 sequence is 13 residues long. V was pared by 5 bases and J by 2 bases, with 9 bases between. CDR3 bases: TGTGCCAGCAGTACTATAGTTAACACTGAAGCTTTCTTT. Its protein is CASSTIVNTEAFF.